The 16 T cell receptor beta chains below come from one sample, sequenced in a study of blood T cell repertoires in COVID-19. Assay: immunoSEQ multiplex PCR; the TCRdb copy retains only in-frame clones and omits some. Altogether around 230,000 clones are present, around 84% being singletons, with the ten largest covering roughly 12%. The sample consisted of peripheral blood. The receptors stem from a man aged 50 to 60 with COVID-19, enrolled during active disease.

The chain combines TRBV30 with TRBJ2-7; TRBD1 matches 9 bases. The trim removed 3 bases at V and 1 base at J, leaving 7 bases unmatched. The CDR3 consists of 15 residues. CDR1 is GTSNPN and CDR2 is SVGIG in the germline V gene (reference sequence). The CDR3 nucleotides read TGTGCCTGGAGAGGAGGGACAGGGCTGTCCTACGAGCAGTACTTC. Translated: CAWRGGTGLSYEQYF.

The chain has TRBV19 and TRBJ2-2; D may be TRBD2 (6 bases). The CDR3 runs 15 residues. Germline-derived CDR1 and CDR2 are LNHDA and SQIVND (reference sequence). The V and J ends lost 3 bases and 1 base respectively, with 9 bases between them. The CDR3 DNA sequence: TGTGCCAGTAGTATGTTGCGGGGGAACACCGGGGAGCTGTTTTTT. It codes for CASSMLRGNTGELFF.

This chain connects TRBV28 to TRBJ2-3; TRBD2 aligns across 9 bases. This CDR3 is 15 amino acids long. The V gene end was trimmed by 5 bases and the J gene end by 5 bases; junction bases not matched to a gene: 8. Per germline, CDR1 MDHEN and CDR2 SYDVKM. CDR3 in amino acids: CASSTASGVRDTQYF. The CDR3 DNA is TGTGCCAGCAGTACCGCTAGCGGGGTGAGAGATACGCAGTATTTT.

The chain links TRBV5-1 to TRBJ2-3, with 10 positions matching TRBD2. The ends lost 4 bases at V and 4 bases at J; junction bases unmatched: 6. Germline V gene lookup returns CDR1 SGHRS and CDR2 YFSETQ. CDR3 size: 15 residues. This CDR3 is CASSPTSGFPDTQYF. Written as DNA, the CDR3 is TGCGCCAGCAGCCCGACTAGCGGGTTCCCAGATACGCAGTATTTT. The whole variable domain, remainder taken from reference TRBV5-1 and TRBJ2-3, is KAGVTQTPRYLIKTRGQQVTLSCSPISGHRSVSWYQQTPGQGLQFLFEYFSETQRNKGNFPGRFSGRQFSNSRSEMNVSTLELGDSALYLCASSPTSGFPDTQYFGPGTRLTVL.

The J gene is TRBJ2-7, the V gene TRBV6-2 or TRBV6-3, with D hard to call. CDR3 size: 13 residues. V was trimmed by 5 bases and J by 5 bases, leaving 13 bases between them. Germline values: CDR1 MNHEY, CDR2 SVGEGT. The CDR3 region has the DNA TGTGCCAGCAGTCTCCCACACCTTCACGAGCAGTACTTC. This encodes CASSLPHLHEQYF.

This clone has just one count. As DNA, the CDR3 is TGTGCCAGCAGCCCCGCTAGGGGAAACAATGAGCAGTTCTTC. Its translation is CASSPARGNNEQFF. This chain joins TRBV11-3 and TRBJ2-1; a weak D match, TRBD1 (5 bases). Per the germline V gene, CDR1 is SGHNT and CDR2 is YENEEA. The V and J ends lost 5 bases and 5 bases respectively, with 13 bases between them. This CDR3 is 14 amino acids long.

This clone was detected a few times. The rearrangement joins TRBV30 to TRBJ1-3; D gene unclear. The CDR3 has 13 residues. V shed 5 bases and J shed 0 bases, with 8 bases lying between them. Germline CDR1 and CDR2: GTSNPN and SVGIG (reference sequence). CDR3 coding DNA: TGTGCCTGGCAGTCCTTCTCTGGAAACACCATATATTTT. Translated, it gives CAWQSFSGNTIYF.

V and J are TRBV27 and TRBJ2-5, with 7 bases identical to TRBD1. The germline V gene encodes CDR1 MNHEY and CDR2 SMNVEV (reference sequence). This CDR3 region has 16 residues. The junction had 10 bases not matched to a gene; V was cut back by 2 bases and J by 4 bases. CDR3 sequence reads: CASSLSPSTGRETQYF. Here the CDR3 DNA reads TGTGCCAGCAGTTTAAGCCCCTCGACAGGGAGAGAGACCCAGTACTTC.

The chain uses TRBV7-3 and TRBJ2-1, with 10 bases identical to TRBD2. The V segment lost 5 bases and the J segment 4 bases; nucleotides outside the gene matches: 5. Looked up from germline, CDR1 is SGHTA and CDR2 is FQGTGA. The CDR3 extends over 15 amino acids. CDR3 DNA: TGTGCCAGCAGCGAAACTAGCGGGGAGTACAATGAGCAGTTCTTC. Translated, it gives CASSETSGEYNEQFF.

The V gene is TRBV11-2, the J gene TRBJ1-5; TRBD1 agrees at 9 bases. With V trimmed by 5 bases and J by 7 bases, 9 bases remained unmatched. Germline CDR1 and CDR2: SGHAT and FQNNGV. The CDR3 contains 15 residues. CDR3 sequence reads: CASSLTGQGEQPQHF. The CDR3 nucleotides are TGTGCCAGCAGCCTAACGGGACAGGGCGAACAGCCCCAGCATTTT.

V usage is TRBV3-1 (or the pseudogene TRBV3-2) and J usage is TRBJ1-1; possibly TRBD1 for D (6 bases). Germline V gene data show CDR1 as LGHDT and CDR2 as YNNKEL (reference sequence). The CDR3 has 15 amino acids. Trimming shortened V by 4 bases and J by 1 base, and 13 bases separated the two germline ends. The CDR3 reads CASSPGHLGNTEAFF. CDR3 DNA sequence: TGTGCCAGCAGCCCGGGACACCTGGGGAACACTGAAGCTTTCTTT.

This chain connects TRBV19 to TRBJ1-2; a possible D gene is TRBD1 (6 bases). With 5 bases removed from V and 4 bases from J, the gap between germline ends came to 17 bases. The CDR3 has 15 residues. The germline gives CDR1 LNHDA, CDR2 SQIVND (reference sequence). CDR3 sequence (DNA): TGTGCCAGTAGTCTACAGGGTGGGTCCGGCTATGGCTACACCTTC. Its protein is CASSLQGGSGYGYTF.

The DNA for the CDR3 is TGTGCCAGCAGCTTTTCGAGGGCATCTTATGAGCAGTTCTTC. Translation: CASSFSRASYEQFF. This rearrangement joins TRBV11-1 to TRBJ2-1; perhaps TRBD2 as D (5 bases). This CDR3 region has 14 residues. CDR1 and CDR2 from the germline V gene are SGHAT and FQDESV (reference sequence). Between the trimmed V and J ends, which lost 3 bases and 8 bases, there was a span of 14 bases.

The chain uses TRBV3-1 (or the pseudogene TRBV3-2) and TRBJ2-7, with TRBD2 identical over 7 bases. CDR3 length: 14 residues. J lost 6 bases, V lost 5 bases, and 10 bases had no gene match. CDR1 is LGHDT, CDR2 YNNKEL, per germline (reference sequence). The CDR3 spells CASSYRSGFGEQYF. DNA of the CDR3: TGTGCCAGCAGCTACCGTAGCGGGTTTGGCGAGCAGTACTTC.

The rearrangement joins TRBV27 to TRBJ2-5, with D perhaps TRBD1 (5 bases). Germline values: CDR1 MNHEY, CDR2 SMNVEV (reference sequence). Trimming stripped 5 bases from V and 4 bases from J, with 29 bases between. CDR3 size: 19 residues. This chain's CDR3 is CASSPNWISAGMRRETQYF. The CDR3 DNA reads as TGTGCCAGCAGTCCCAATTGGATTTCGGCAGGGATGAGGCGAGAGACCCAGTACTTC.

J is TRBJ2-7 and V is TRBV30, with TRBD1 as a possible D gene (5 bases). This CDR3 is built from 10 residues. CDR1 and CDR2 from the germline V gene are GTSNPN and SVGIG (reference sequence). The V gene lost 5 bases and the J gene lost 10 bases, with 12 bases spanning the gap. CDR3 nucleotides: TGTGCCTGGGGAGCAGGGATCCAGTACTTC. Residues: CAWGAGIQYF.